Listed here is a single T cell receptor beta chain. Both 60 Vbeta primers and 13 Jbeta primers went into the PCR. Assay used: immunoSEQ multiplex PCR; TCRdb lists only in-frame clones, some missing. This table has around 150,000 clones, about 80% appearing once. This specimen comes from a study of cytomegalovirus exposure and HLA in healthy donors. Germline CDR1 and CDR2: SQVTM and ANQGSEA. V lost 4 bases, J lost 5 bases, and 8 bases stayed unmatched. The length of the CDR3 is 14 residues. Sequencing was carried out using PBMCs. J is TRBJ1-1 and V is TRBV29-1, with TRBD1 identical over 9 bases. This clonotype was obtained from a man aged 35-49 years in good health and CMV-seronegative. CDR3 in DNA: TGCAGCGTTGGTTGGGGACAGGGAAGGACTGAAGCTTTCTTT. It encodes CSVGWGQGRTEAFF.